This TCR beta chain came from a study of control samples from healthy donors and cancer patients. Data came from immunoSEQ multiplex PCR; TCRdb stores just in-frame clones and leaves some out. The sample lists around 75,000 clones, 85% to 95% seen once, with approximately 6% in the top ten. V shed 3 bases and J shed 6 bases, with 15 bases lying between them. This CDR3 is built from 14 residues. The germline gives CDR1 SGHAT, CDR2 FQDESV (reference sequence). This TCR was recovered from a woman aged 55-70 years in good health. The rearrangement uses TRBV11-1 and TRBJ2-7; D assignment may be TRBD1 or TRBD2 (6 bases each). Sequencing was done on a sample of blood. CDR3 nucleotides: TGTGCCAGCAGCTTTCTCCGGGGGCAAGGCGAGCAGTACTTC. It translates to CASSFLRGQGEQYF.